This T cell receptor (beta chain) comes out of a study of a mutant IDH1 vaccine in newly diagnosed glioma. As for the study in general: Beginning 4-6 weeks after radiotherapy alone, or with temozolomide cycles, vaccination took place. Pretreatment consisted of radiotherapy, temozolomide, or both, with most receiving both. V12 fell at week 35 and V13, the study end, at week 47. Broader study findings: Evidence of vaccine-induced immune responses was documented in approximately 93% of patients.

Documented time point: week 35, safety follow-up. Every single dose of the vaccine, 300 ug of mutant IDH1 20-mer peptide, came with topical imiquimod. Repertoires were generated with immunoSEQ multiplex PCR, while TCRdb's copy carries only in-frame clones and drops some. The repertoire holds tens of thousands of clones, with more than 70% as singletons. Trimming cost V 4 bases and J 4 bases; bases outside gene matches: 1. This CDR3 is built from 12 residues. From germline, CDR1 is SEHNR and CDR2 FQNEAQ (reference sequence). About this clone: As yet, its antigen is unknown.

This TCR was sampled from a man younger than 30 with glioma. Specimen: PBMCs, collected from a glioma patient whose treatment included an IDH1 peptide vaccine. The chain couples TRBV7-9 to TRBJ2-7; TRBD2 matches 7 bases. The CDR3 DNA reads TGTGCCAGCAGCTGGGAGGGATACGAGCAGTACTTC. This codes for CASSWEGYEQYF.